The text below deals with one TCR beta chain. The repertoire was sequenced with immunoSEQ multiplex PCR; TCRdb's copy has only in-frame clones and lacks some. The sample lists more than 7,500 clones, roughly 95% occurring once. The data were obtained in a study of graft-versus-host responses after intestinal transplantation. The CDR3 consists of 14 residues. V gave up 2 bases and J gave up 5 bases, with 13 bases separating them. Germline CDR1 MNHEY, CDR2 SMNVEV (reference sequence). The sequence was collected from a human patient who received an intestinal transplant, so some T cells may come from the graft donor. This sequence joins TRBV27 and TRBJ2-7, with D unresolved. The sample was bone marrow, taken about 500 days after intestinal transplantation. The CDR3 is CASSLEYALDEQYF. Here the CDR3 DNA reads TGTGCCAGCAGTTTAGAGTACGCGTTGGACGAGCAGTACTTC.